The entry that follows covers one T cell receptor (beta chain) sequence. Germline assignment: CDR1 LNHNV and CDR2 YYDKDF (reference sequence). The CDR3 is made up of 13 amino acids. The V and J ends lost 1 base and 2 bases respectively, with 3 bases between them. This record comes from a study of stem cell transplantation in POMP-related autoinflammatory disease. Using immunoSEQ multiplex PCR, the repertoire was profiled, and TCRdb retains in-frame clones only, with some absent. The table records about 68,000 clones, approximately 90% of them present only once. The clonotype was recovered from a human patient with POMP-related autoinflammation and immune dysregulation (PRAID). The graft donor may have given rise to some T cells. The sample here was CD4+ T cells from PBMCs, taken after stem cell transplantation. The V and J genes are TRBV15 and TRBJ1-5; D is unclear. For the CDR3, the DNA is TGTGCCACCAGCAGAGGGGGCAATCAGCCCCAGCATTTT. It is translated as CATSRGGNQPQHF.